This T cell receptor beta chain was sequenced during a study of shared clonotypes between healthy human individuals. Broader study findings: Depth was large, yet rarefaction showed that sorted-subset sequencing was incomplete.

As regards this clone: Its target is not known. The junction departs from the called germline gene at one end, perhaps through a read error.

There were no recent acute infections or vaccinations among the donors, who were healthy HIV-negative adults. This CDR3 has 15 residues. Germline V gene sequence: CDR1 MNHEY, CDR2 SVGAGI. Method: immunoSEQ multiplex PCR; TCRdb's copy keeps in-frame clones and lacks some. The profile shows some 200,000 clones, approximately 92% of them singletons. The chain recombines TRBV6-5 with TRBJ1-2; D is possibly TRBD1 (5 bases). The TCR comes from a woman younger than 45 in good health. The sample taken for sequencing was naive CD4+ T cells sorted from blood. Subset denoted: CD45RA+ positively selected. This CDR3 is CAGSYSRGVSGGYTF. CDR3 DNA: TGTGCCGGCAGTTACTCGAGAGGGGTTAGTGGTGGCTACACCTTC.